Each of the 5 T cell receptor beta chains below was sequenced from the same sample in a study of T cells in Graves' hyperthyroidism and ophthalmopathy. Amplification yielded TCR beta CDR3 regions, with RNA transcripts as the source. The study used the HTBI primer set for a first-round RT-PCR of the TCR CDR3. TCRdb processed the multiplex PCR reads anew with MiXCR; each CDR3 protein has one entry. The sample gives hundreds of thousands of distinct CDR3 sequences, approximately 14% of which show up once; approximately 12% is in the top ten. The sequencing sample was made of blood. Receptors originate from a woman aged 50 to 65 with Graves' ophthalmopathy.

Many counts were recorded for this clonotype. The chain combines TRBV12-3 or TRBV12-4 with TRBJ2-7; D is unresolved. CDR3 length equals 12 residues. The V and J ends lost 5 bases and 4 bases respectively, with 9 bases between them. DNA for the CDR3: TGTGCCAGCAGTGGACCAACATACGAGCAGTACTTC. Its protein product is CASSGPTYEQYF.

This clonotype has at least ten counts. The gene calls are TRBV28 and TRBJ2-5; no clear D gene. The CDR3 runs to 15 residues. CDR1 and CDR2 (germline): MDHEN, SYDVKM. V lost 2 bases and J lost 2, with 12 bases in between. CDR3 region: CASSLKEYPQETQYF. CDR3 in DNA: TGTGCCAGCAGTTTAAAGGAGTATCCTCAAGAGACCCAGTACTTC.

This clonotype was found a few times. The chain is built from TRBV6-2 or TRBV6-3 and TRBJ1-1; no reliable D call. V was pared by 4 bases and J by 4 bases, with 13 bases between. The germline V gene encodes CDR1 MNHEY and CDR2 SVGEGT. The CDR3 length is 14 residues. The CDR3: CASSWGQAGTEAFF. DNA of the CDR3: TGTGCCAGCAGTTGGGGTCAGGCCGGCACTGAAGCTTTCTTT.

The chain combines TRBV6-1 with TRBJ2-1; TRBD2 matches at 9 bases. V lost 6 bases and J lost 3; bases outside the gene matches: 6. The CDR3 runs to 15 residues. Germline assignment: CDR1 MNHNS and CDR2 SASEGT. This CDR3 is CASSQPTSGYNEQFF. CDR3 nucleotide sequence: TGTGCCAGCAGCCAACCGACTAGCGGCTACAATGAGCAGTTCTTC.

This clonotype was detected ten times or more. In DNA, the CDR3 is TGTGCCAGCACCTCAAGGGGGGGCACTGAAGCTTTCTTT. Amino acids: CASTSRGGTEAFF. The chain uses TRBV3-1 and TRBJ1-1; maybe TRBD1 (6 bases). CDR1 LGHDT and CDR2 YNNKEL come from the germline V gene (reference sequence). The CDR3 is 13 amino acids. The V end was cut by 7 bases, the J end by 4 bases, with 13 bases between. Looking up the rest from reference TRBV3-1 and TRBJ1-1 gives the full variable domain: DTAVSQTPKYLVTQMGNDKSIKCEQNLGHDTMYWYKQDSKKFLKIMFSYNNKELIINETVPNRFSPKSPDKAHLNLHINSLELGDSAVYFCASTSRGGTEAFFGQGTRLTVV.